This T cell receptor (beta chain) was identified in a study of early T cells in non-severe SARS-CoV-2 infection. The wider study: Bulk RNA isolated from unsorted whole blood underwent sequencing; chains were not paired.

One entry per CDR3 protein results from TCRdb running MiXCR on the 5' RACE reads. The data hold some 35,000 distinct CDR3 sequences, with around 7% observed a single time. The germline CDR1 and CDR2 sequences are SNHLY and FYNNEI. V lost 4 bases and J 0 bases, leaving 13 bases between the germline ends. This CDR3 contains 16 residues. The receptor comes from an adult who was a healthcare worker with PCR-confirmed SARS-CoV-2 infection or an uninfected control (not recorded which). The V and J genes are TRBV2 and TRBJ1-5, with D possibly TRBD1 on 6 matching bases. The input for sequencing was whole blood, taken at baseline. In nucleotides, the CDR3 is TGTGCCAGCAGTGGGGGACACTGGAGTAGCAATCAGCCCCAGCATTTT. Amino acids: CASSGGHWSSNQPQHF. Looking up the rest from reference TRBV2 and TRBJ1-5 gives the full variable domain: EPEVTQTPSHQVTQMGQEVILRCVPISNHLYFYWYRQILGQKVEFLVSFYNNEISEKSEIFDDQFSVERPDGSNFTLKIRSTKLEDSAMYFCASSGGHWSSNQPQHFGDGTRLSIL.